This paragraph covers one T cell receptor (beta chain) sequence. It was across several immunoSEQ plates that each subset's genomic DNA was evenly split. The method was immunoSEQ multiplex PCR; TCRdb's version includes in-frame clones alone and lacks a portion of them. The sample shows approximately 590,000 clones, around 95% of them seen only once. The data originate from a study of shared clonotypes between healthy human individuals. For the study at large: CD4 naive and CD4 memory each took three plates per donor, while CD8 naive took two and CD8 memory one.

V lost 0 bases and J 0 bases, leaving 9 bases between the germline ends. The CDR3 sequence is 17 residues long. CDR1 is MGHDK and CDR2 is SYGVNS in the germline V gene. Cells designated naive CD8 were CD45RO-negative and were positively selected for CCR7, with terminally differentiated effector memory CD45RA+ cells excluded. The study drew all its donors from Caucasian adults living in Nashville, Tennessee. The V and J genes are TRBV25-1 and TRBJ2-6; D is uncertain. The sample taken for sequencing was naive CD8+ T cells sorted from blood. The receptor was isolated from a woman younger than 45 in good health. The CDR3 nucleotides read TGTGCCAGCAGTGAATATATGGGCCTCTCTGGGGCCAACGTCCTGACTTTC. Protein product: CASSEYMGLSGANVLTF.